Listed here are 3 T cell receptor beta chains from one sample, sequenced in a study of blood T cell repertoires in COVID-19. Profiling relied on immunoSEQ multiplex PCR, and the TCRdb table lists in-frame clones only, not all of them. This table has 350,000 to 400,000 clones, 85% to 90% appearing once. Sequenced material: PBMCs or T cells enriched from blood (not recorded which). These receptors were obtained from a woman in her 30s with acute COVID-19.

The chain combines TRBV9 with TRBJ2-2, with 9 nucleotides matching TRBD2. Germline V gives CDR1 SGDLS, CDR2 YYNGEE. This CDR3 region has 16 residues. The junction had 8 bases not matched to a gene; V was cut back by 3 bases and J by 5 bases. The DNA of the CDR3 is TGTGCCAGCAGCGCCGGGGGGCTAGCGGGGACCGGGGAGCTGTTTTTT. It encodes CASSAGGLAGTGELFF.

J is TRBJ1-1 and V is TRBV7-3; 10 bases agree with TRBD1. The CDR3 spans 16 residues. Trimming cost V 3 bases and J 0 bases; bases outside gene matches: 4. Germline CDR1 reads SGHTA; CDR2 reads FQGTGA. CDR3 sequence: CASSFGTGDMNTEAFF. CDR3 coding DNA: TGTGCCAGCAGCTTTGGGACAGGGGACATGAACACTGAAGCTTTCTTT.

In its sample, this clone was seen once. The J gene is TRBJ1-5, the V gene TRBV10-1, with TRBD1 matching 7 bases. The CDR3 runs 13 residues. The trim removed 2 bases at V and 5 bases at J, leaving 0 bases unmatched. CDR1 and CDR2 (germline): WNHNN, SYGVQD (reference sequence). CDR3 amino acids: CASSERGHQPQHF. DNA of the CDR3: TGCGCCAGCAGTGAGAGGGGGCATCAGCCCCAGCATTTT.